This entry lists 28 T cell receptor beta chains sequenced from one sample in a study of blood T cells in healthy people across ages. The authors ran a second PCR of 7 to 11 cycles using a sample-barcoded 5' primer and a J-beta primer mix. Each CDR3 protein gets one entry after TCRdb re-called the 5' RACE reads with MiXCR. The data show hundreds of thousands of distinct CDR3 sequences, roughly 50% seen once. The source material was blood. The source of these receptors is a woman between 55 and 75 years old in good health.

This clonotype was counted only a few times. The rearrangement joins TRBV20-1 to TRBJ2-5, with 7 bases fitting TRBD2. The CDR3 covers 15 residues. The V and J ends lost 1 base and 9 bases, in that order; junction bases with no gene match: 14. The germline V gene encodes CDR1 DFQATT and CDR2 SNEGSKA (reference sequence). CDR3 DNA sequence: TGCAGTGCTAGAGCCGGGACGACGGGAAGCGGGGCCCAGTACTTC. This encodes CSARAGTTGSGAQYF.

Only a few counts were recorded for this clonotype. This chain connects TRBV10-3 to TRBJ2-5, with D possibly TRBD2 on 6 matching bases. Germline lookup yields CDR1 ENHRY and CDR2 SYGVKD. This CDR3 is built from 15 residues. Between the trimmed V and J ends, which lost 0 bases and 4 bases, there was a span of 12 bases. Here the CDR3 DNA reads TGTGCCATCAGTGAGTCGGGGGGACTGACAGAGACCCAGTACTTC. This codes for CAISESGGLTETQYF.

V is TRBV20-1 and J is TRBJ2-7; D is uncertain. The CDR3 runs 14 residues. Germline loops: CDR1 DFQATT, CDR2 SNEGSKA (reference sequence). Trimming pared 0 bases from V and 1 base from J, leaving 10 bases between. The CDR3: CSARDQDQSYEQYF. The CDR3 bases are TGCAGTGCTAGAGATCAGGACCAATCCTACGAGCAGTACTTC.

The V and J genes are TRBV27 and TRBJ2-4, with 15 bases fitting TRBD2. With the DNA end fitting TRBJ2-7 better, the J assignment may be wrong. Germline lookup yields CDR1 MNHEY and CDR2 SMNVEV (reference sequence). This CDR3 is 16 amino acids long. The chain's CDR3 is CASSLWMGLAGGEQYF. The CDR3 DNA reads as TGTGCCAGCAGTTTATGGATGGGACTAGCGGGAGGCGAGCAGTACTTC.

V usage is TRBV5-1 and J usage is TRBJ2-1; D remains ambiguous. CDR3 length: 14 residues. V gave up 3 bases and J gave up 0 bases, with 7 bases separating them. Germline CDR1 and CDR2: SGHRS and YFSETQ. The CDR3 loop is CASSSEGSYNEQFF. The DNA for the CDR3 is TGCGCCAGCAGCTCGGAAGGCTCCTACAATGAGCAGTTCTTC.

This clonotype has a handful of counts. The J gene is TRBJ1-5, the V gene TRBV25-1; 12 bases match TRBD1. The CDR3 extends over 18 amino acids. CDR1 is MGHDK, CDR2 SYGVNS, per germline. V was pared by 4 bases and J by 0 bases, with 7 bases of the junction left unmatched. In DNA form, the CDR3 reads TGTGCCAGCAGTGGAGGGACAGGGGGCCCCCTTAGCAATCAGCCCCAGCATTTT. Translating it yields CASSGGTGGPLSNQPQHF.

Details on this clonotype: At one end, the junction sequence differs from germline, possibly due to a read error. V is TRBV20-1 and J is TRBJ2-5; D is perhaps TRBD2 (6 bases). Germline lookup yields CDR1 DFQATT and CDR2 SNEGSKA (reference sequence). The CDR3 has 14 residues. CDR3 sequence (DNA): TGCAGCTCGGTGGAGGGGCCCACCCAAGAGGCCCAGTACTTC. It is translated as CSSVEGPTQEAQYF.

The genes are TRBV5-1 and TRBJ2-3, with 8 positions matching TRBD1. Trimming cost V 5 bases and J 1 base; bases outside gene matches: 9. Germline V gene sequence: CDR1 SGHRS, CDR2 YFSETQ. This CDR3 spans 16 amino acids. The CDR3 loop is CASSLFPGQGTDTQYF. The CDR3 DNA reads TGCGCCAGCAGTTTGTTCCCGGGACAGGGCACAGATACGCAGTATTTT. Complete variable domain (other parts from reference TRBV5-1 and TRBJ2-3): KAGVTQTPRYLIKTRGQQVTLSCSPISGHRSVSWYQQTPGQGLQFLFEYFSETQRNKGNFPGRFSGRQFSNSRSEMNVSTLELGDSALYLCASSLFPGQGTDTQYFGPGTRLTVL.

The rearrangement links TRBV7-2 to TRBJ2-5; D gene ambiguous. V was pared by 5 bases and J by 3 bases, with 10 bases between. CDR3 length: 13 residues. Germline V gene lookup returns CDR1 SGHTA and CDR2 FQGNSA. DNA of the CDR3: TGTGCCAGCAGCCAGACTGAGAAAGAGACCCAGTACTTC. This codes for CASSQTEKETQYF.

The DNA of the CDR3 is TGTGCCAGCAGCTTTGCCAGCGGGAGCTACGAGCAGTACTTC. Residues: CASSFASGSYEQYF. This chain links TRBV7-2 with TRBJ2-7, with 8 bases matching TRBD2. Germline trimming cut 3 bases from V and 3 bases from J; bases unmatched to any gene: 4. Germline loops: CDR1 SGHTA, CDR2 FQGNSA. The CDR3 is 14 residues long. Looking up the rest from reference TRBV7-2 and TRBJ2-7 gives the full variable domain: GAGVSQSPSNKVTEKGKDVELRCDPISGHTALYWYRQSLGQGLEFLIYFQGNSAPDKSGLPSDRFSAERTGGSVSTLTIQRTQQEDSAVYLCASSFASGSYEQYFGPGTRLTVT.

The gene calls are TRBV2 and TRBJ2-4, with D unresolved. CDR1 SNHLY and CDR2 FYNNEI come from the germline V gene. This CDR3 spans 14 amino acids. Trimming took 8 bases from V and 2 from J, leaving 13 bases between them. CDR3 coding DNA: TGTGCCAGCGGTCCTCATCTAACCAAAAACATTCAGTACTTC. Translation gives CASGPHLTKNIQYF.

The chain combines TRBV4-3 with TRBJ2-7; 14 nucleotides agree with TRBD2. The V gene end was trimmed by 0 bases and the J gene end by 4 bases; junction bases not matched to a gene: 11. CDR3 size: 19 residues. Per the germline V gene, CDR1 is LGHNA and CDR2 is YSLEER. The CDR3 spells CASSQEPPGLAGGGYEQYF. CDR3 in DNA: TGCGCCAGCAGCCAAGAACCCCCCGGACTAGCGGGAGGAGGATACGAGCAGTACTTC.

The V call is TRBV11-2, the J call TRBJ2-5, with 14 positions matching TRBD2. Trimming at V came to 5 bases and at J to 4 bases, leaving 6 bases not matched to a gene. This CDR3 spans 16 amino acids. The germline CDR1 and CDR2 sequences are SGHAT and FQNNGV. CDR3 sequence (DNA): TGTGCCAGCAGCCCGGGACTAGCGGGAGAGTTAGAGACCCAGTACTTC. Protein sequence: CASSPGLAGELETQYF.

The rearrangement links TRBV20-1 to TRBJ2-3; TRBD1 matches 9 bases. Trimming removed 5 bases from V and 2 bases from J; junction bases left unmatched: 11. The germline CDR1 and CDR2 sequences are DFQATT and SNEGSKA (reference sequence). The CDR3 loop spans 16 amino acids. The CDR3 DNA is TGCAGTGCTGGAGTTACCGGGACAGGGACCACAGATACGCAGTATTTT. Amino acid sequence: CSAGVTGTGTTDTQYF.

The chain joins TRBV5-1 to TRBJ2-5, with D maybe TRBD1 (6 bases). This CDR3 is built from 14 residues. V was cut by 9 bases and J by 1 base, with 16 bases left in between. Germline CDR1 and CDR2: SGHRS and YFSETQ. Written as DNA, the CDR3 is TGCGCCACCAATTATGGACAGACCCAAGAGACCCAGTACTTC. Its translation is CATNYGQTQETQYF.

The CDR3 region is CASVNTGQAIYNEQYF. CDR3 sequence (DNA): TGTGCCAGCGTCAACACGGGACAGGCAATCTACAATGAGCAGTACTTC. The rearrangement uses TRBV27 and TRBJ2-7, with 8 bases identical to TRBD1. Losses at the gene ends were 8 bases for V and 7 bases for J; bases not matched to a gene: 19. The CDR3 is made up of 16 amino acids. The germline V gene encodes CDR1 MNHEY and CDR2 SMNVEV (reference sequence).

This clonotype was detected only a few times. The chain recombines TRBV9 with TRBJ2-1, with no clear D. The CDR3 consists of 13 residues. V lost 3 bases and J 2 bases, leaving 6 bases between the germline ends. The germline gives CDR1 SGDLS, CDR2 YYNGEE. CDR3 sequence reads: CASSAPPYNEQFF. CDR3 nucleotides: TGTGCCAGCAGCGCCCCCCCCTACAATGAGCAGTTCTTC.

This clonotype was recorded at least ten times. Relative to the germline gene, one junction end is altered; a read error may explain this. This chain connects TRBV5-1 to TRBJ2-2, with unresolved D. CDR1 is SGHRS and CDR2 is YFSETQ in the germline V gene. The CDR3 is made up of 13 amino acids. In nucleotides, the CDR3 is TGTGCCAGCAGTTTAGGGAACACCGGGGAGCTGTTTTTT. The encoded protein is CASSLGNTGELFF.

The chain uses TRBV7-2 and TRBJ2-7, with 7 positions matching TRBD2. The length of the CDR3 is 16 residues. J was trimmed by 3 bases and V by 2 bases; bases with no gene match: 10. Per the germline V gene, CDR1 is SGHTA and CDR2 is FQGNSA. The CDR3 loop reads CASSLSARAGSYEQYF. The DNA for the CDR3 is TGTGCCAGCAGCTTATCTGCACGAGCGGGAAGCTACGAGCAGTACTTC.

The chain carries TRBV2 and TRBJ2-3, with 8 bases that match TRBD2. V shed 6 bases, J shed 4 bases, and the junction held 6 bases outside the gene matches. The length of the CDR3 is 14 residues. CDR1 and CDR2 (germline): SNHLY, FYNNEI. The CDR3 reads CASRQREFPDTQYF. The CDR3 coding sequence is TGTGCCAGCAGGCAGCGGGAGTTTCCAGATACGCAGTATTTT.

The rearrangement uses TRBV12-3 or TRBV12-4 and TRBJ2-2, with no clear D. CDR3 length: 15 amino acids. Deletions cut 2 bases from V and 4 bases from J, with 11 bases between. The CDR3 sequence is CASSLPFGFTGELFF. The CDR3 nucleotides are TGTGCCAGCAGTTTACCGTTCGGATTCACCGGGGAGCTGTTTTTT.

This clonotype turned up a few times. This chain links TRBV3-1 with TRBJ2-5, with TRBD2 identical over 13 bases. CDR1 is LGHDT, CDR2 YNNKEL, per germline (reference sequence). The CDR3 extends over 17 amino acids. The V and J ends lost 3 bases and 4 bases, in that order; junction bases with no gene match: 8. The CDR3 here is CASSQRGGLAGRETQYF. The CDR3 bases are TGTGCCAGCAGCCAGAGAGGGGGACTAGCGGGACGAGAGACCCAGTACTTC.

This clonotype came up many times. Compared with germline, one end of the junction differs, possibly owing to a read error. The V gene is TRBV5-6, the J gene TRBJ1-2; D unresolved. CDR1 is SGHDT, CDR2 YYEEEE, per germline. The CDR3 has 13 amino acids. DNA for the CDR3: TGCGCCAGCAGCTTGGAACAGAACTATGGCTACACCTTC. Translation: CASSLEQNYGYTF.

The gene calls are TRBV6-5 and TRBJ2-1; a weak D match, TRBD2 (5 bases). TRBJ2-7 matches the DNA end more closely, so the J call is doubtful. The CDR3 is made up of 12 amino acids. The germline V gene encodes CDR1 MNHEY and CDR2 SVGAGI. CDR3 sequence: CASNSGADEQYF. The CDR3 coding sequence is TGTGCCAGCAACTCTGGAGCGGATGAGCAGTACTTC.

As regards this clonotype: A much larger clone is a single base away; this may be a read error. The CDR3 sequence: CASGRPGQGTYEQYF. CDR3 coding DNA: TGTGCCAGCGGTCGGCCGGGACAGGGTACCTACGAGCAGTACTTC. This chain joins TRBV28 and TRBJ2-5; 9 bases match TRBD1. The J call is doubtful: the DNA matches TRBJ2-7 better. The CDR3 totals 15 residues. Germline lookup yields CDR1 MDHEN and CDR2 SYDVKM.

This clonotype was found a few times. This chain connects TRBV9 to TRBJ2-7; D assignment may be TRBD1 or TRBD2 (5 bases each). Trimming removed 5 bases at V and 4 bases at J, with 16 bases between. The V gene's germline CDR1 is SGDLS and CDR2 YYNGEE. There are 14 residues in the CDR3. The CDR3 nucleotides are TGTGCCAGCAGGTCACCGGGACGGAGGTACGAGCAGTACTTC. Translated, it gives CASRSPGRRYEQYF.

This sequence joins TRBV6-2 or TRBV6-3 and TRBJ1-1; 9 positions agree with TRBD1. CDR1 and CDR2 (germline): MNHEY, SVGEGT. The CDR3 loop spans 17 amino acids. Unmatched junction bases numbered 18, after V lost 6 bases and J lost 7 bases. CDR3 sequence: CASRTFPGQGEELEAFF. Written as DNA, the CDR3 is TGTGCCAGCAGAACCTTCCCGGGACAGGGTGAAGAACTTGAAGCTTTCTTT.

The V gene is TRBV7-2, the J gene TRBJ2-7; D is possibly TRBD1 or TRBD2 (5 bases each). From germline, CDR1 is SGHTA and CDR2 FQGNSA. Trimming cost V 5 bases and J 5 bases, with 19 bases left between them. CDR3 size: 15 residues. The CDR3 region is CASSGDGRLVNEQYF. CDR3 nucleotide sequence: TGTGCCAGCAGCGGGGACGGACGTCTGGTTAACGAGCAGTACTTC.